Following are 20 T cell receptor beta chains from one sample sequenced in a study of T cell changes during pregnancy in multiple sclerosis. The data were produced by immunoSEQ multiplex PCR, yet TCRdb's version contains in-frame clones alone and is incomplete. The data show some 52,000 clones, over 85% seen once. Sample: CD4+ T cells from peripheral blood mononuclear cells, taken before pregnancy. Every receptor here comes from a female donor with multiple sclerosis, enrolled in a pregnancy study.

The genes are TRBV19 and TRBJ1-5; a possible D gene is TRBD1 (5 bases). Germline CDR1 LNHDA, CDR2 SQIVND (reference sequence). V was shortened by 1 base and J by 5 bases, with 15 bases between the two germline ends. The CDR3 is 16 amino acids. DNA of the CDR3: TGTGCCAGTAGTATAGCCGCACAGGAGATTCATCAGCCCCAGCATTTT. This translates into CASSIAAQEIHQPQHF.

The gene calls are TRBV5-4 and TRBJ2-7, with D tentatively TRBD1 (5 bases). Looked up from germline, CDR1 is SGHNT and CDR2 is YYREEE (reference sequence). Trimming took 1 base from V and 2 from J, leaving 7 bases between them. The CDR3 is 13 residues long. The CDR3 bases are TGTGCCAGCAGCTTGCCAGGGCCCTACGAGCAGTACTTC. Translating gives CASSLPGPYEQYF. Full variable domain (missing parts from reference TRBV5-4 and TRBJ2-7): ETGVTQSPTHLIKTRGQQVTLRCSSQSGHNTVSWYQQALGQGPQFIFQYYREEENGRGNFPPRFSGLQFPNYSSELNVNALELDDSALYLCASSLPGPYEQYFGPGTRLTVT.

J is TRBJ2-1 and V is TRBV7-8; tentatively, D is TRBD1 (6 bases). V was trimmed by 5 bases and J by 0 bases, leaving 14 bases between them. The CDR3 runs 16 residues. Germline V gene lookup returns CDR1 SGHVS and CDR2 FQNEAQ. Here the CDR3 reads CASSVGQLSSYNEQFF. The CDR3 nucleotides read TGTGCCAGCAGCGTAGGACAGTTGAGCTCCTACAATGAGCAGTTCTTC.

The chain links TRBV4-2 to TRBJ1-1; D call uncertain. CDR1 LGHNA and CDR2 YNFKEQ come from the germline V gene. The CDR3 length is 15 residues. The germline V and J ends were trimmed by 0 bases and 1 base, with 9 bases remaining between them. CDR3 coding DNA: TGTGCCAGCAGCCAAGAGGCACAGTCGAACACTGAAGCTTTCTTT. Its protein product is CASSQEAQSNTEAFF.

In its sample, this clone was seen once. CDR3 in DNA: TGCAGCGTCCACGGGACAGGGCAATCCGAGCAGTACTTC. Amino acid sequence: CSVHGTGQSEQYF. V is TRBV29-1 and J is TRBJ2-7, with TRBD1 matching 9 bases. Per the germline V gene, CDR1 is SQVTM and CDR2 is ANQGSEA. With 6 bases clipped from V and 6 bases from J, the junction kept 9 bases outside the gene matches. This CDR3 has 13 amino acids.

This clone appeared a single time. This chain connects TRBV6-5 to TRBJ2-1, with D hard to call. Germline-derived CDR1 and CDR2 are MNHEY and SVGAGI. Between the trimmed V and J ends, which lost 5 bases and 0 bases, there was a span of 11 bases. This CDR3 is built from 15 residues. CDR3 protein: CASSLDRSSYNEQFF. CDR3 DNA sequence: TGTGCCAGCAGTCTCGACCGGAGCTCCTACAATGAGCAGTTCTTC.

The rearrangement uses TRBV30 and TRBJ2-3; 7 bases line up with TRBD2. The CDR3 is made up of 15 amino acids. Germline V CDR1 and CDR2: GTSNPN, SVGIG (reference sequence). Trimming took 0 bases from V and 3 from J; bases not matched to a gene: 6. CDR3 protein: CAWSVAGAGTDTQYF. As DNA, the CDR3 is TGTGCCTGGAGTGTTGCGGGAGCGGGTACAGATACGCAGTATTTT.

The genes are TRBV7-2 and TRBJ1-3, with D possibly TRBD1 on 6 matching bases. CDR1 is SGHTA and CDR2 is FQGNSA in the germline V gene. The CDR3 totals 16 residues. Trimming cost V 0 bases and J 0 bases, with 9 bases left between them. CDR3 sequence reads: CASSLAGQASGNTIYF. The CDR3 DNA is TGTGCCAGCAGCTTAGCGGGACAAGCCTCTGGAAACACCATATATTTT.

The chain joins TRBV4-3 to TRBJ1-3, with a possible D match to TRBD1 (6 bases). The germline gives CDR1 LGHNA, CDR2 YSLEER. Trimming stripped 0 bases from V and 4 bases from J, with 7 bases between. CDR3 size: 14 residues. CDR3 residues: CASSQETGGNTIYF. The CDR3 nucleotides are TGCGCCAGCAGCCAAGAGACAGGAGGAAACACCATATATTTT.

The chain joins TRBV28 to TRBJ1-3; TRBD1 matches 7 bases. CDR1 and CDR2 from the germline V gene are MDHEN and SYDVKM. V trimming: 6 bases; J trimming: 0 bases; junction bases outside the gene matches: 5. The CDR3 is 15 amino acids. The CDR3 here is CASSGAGGSGNTIYF. CDR3 coding DNA: TGTGCCAGCAGCGGGGCAGGGGGCTCTGGAAACACCATATATTTT.

The V and J genes are TRBV7-2 and TRBJ2-5, with D possibly TRBD1 on 6 matching bases. In germline, CDR1 is SGHTA, CDR2 FQGNSA. Deletions cut 5 bases from V and 1 base from J, with 14 bases between. This CDR3 has 15 residues. CDR3 residues: CASSTDRRVQETQYF. The CDR3 coding sequence is TGTGCCAGCAGCACTGACAGGCGAGTCCAAGAGACCCAGTACTTC.

The chain recombines TRBV5-4 with TRBJ2-6; D ambiguous. The CDR3 spans 17 residues. The V end was cut by 0 bases, the J end by 0 bases, with 10 bases between. Germline CDR1 reads SGHNT; CDR2 reads YYREEE (reference sequence). CDR3 nucleotide sequence: TGTGCCAGCAGCTTGGGGGCCGCCGACTCTGGGGCCAACGTCCTGACTTTC. As protein: CASSLGAADSGANVLTF.

The J gene is TRBJ2-1, the V gene TRBV16, with D possibly matching TRBD2 (6 bases). The germline CDR1 and CDR2 sequences are KGHSY and FQNENV. V shed 4 bases and J shed 10 bases, with 11 bases lying between them. This CDR3 has 12 residues. The CDR3 loop reads CASSPTRKEQFF. The CDR3 nucleotides read TGTGCCAGCAGCCCGACTAGGAAAGAGCAGTTCTTC.

The rearrangement uses TRBV6-5 and TRBJ1-2; 7 bases fit TRBD1. Germline CDR1 is MNHEY and CDR2 is SVGAGI. V was clipped by 2 bases and J by 4 bases; unmatched bases: 4. The CDR3 runs to 14 residues. The CDR3 reads CASSYDRAPYGYTF. The CDR3 nucleotides are TGTGCCAGCAGTTACGACAGGGCTCCCTATGGCTACACCTTC.

This sequence joins TRBV4-2 and TRBJ2-4; TRBD1 agrees at 10 bases. V shed 4 bases and J 3 bases; nucleotides not matched to a gene: 12. The CDR3 extends over 18 amino acids. Germline V gene sequence: CDR1 LGHNA, CDR2 YNFKEQ. CDR3 protein: CASSRKGGTGDDKNIQYF. The CDR3 DNA reads as TGTGCCAGCAGCCGTAAAGGGGGGACAGGGGATGACAAAAACATTCAGTACTTC.

In its sample, this clone was seen a few times. J is TRBJ1-1 and V is TRBV12-5; 8 nucleotides line up with TRBD1. V lost 6 bases and J lost 7; bases outside the gene matches: 16. The germline CDR1 and CDR2 sequences are LGHNT and FRNRAP. This CDR3 is 16 amino acids long. The CDR3 coding sequence is TGTGCTAGTGGAACGGACAGGGTGGGACCAACAGGTGAAGCTTTCTTT. Encoded protein: CASGTDRVGPTGEAFF.

The chain uses TRBV19 and TRBJ2-5; 7 nucleotides align to TRBD1. The CDR3 spans 16 residues. The V and J ends lost 5 bases and 5 bases, in that order; junction bases with no gene match: 14. Germline V CDR1 and CDR2: LNHDA, SQIVND (reference sequence). DNA of the CDR3: TGTGCCAGTAGTCGGACCCCACAGGGGAGCCTGGAGACCCAGTACTTC. The encoded protein is CASSRTPQGSLETQYF.

V usage is TRBV27 and J usage is TRBJ2-7; 10 nucleotides align to TRBD1. CDR1 is MNHEY and CDR2 is SMNVEV in the germline V gene (reference sequence). Germline trimming cut 5 bases from V and 11 bases from J; bases unmatched to any gene: 12. The CDR3 sequence is 14 residues long. CDR3 sequence reads: CASSPQNRQGAKYF. CDR3 sequence (DNA): TGTGCCAGCAGTCCGCAAAATCGACAGGGGGCGAAGTACTTC.

This sequence joins TRBV7-3 and TRBJ2-5; tentatively, D is TRBD1 (6 bases). The CDR3 length is 15 residues. Germline CDR1 reads SGHTA; CDR2 reads FQGTGA. V was cut by 5 bases and J by 3 bases, with 16 bases left in between. Here the CDR3 reads CASSMSRDTEETQYF. The CDR3 DNA sequence: TGTGCCAGCAGCATGAGCCGGGACACCGAAGAGACCCAGTACTTC.

Here the CDR3 DNA reads TGCGCCAGCAGCCAAGCTAGCGGGGTCATCACAGATACGCAGTATTTT. Translation: CASSQASGVITDTQYF. V usage is TRBV4-1 and J usage is TRBJ2-3, with 9 positions matching TRBD2. Germline loops: CDR1 MGHRA, CDR2 YSYEKL. The CDR3 loop spans 16 amino acids. Unmatched junction bases numbered 4, after V lost 1 base and J lost 2 bases.